One sample yielded the 9 T cell receptor beta chains listed below, sequenced in a study of CD8 T cells in Susac syndrome. RNA amounts of about 0.5 to 1 ug underwent reverse transcription with random hexamers. TCRdb redid the calling of the immunoSEQ multiplex PCR reads with MiXCR, one entry per CDR3 protein. Here the sample spans some 200,000 distinct CDR3 sequences, 95% being singletons. The source material was CD8+ T cells from PBMCs. The receptor source for this set is a human donor with Susac syndrome.

The rearrangement joins TRBV20-1 to TRBJ2-5, with TRBD2 as a possible D gene (5 bases). The CDR3 extends over 13 amino acids. In germline, CDR1 is DFQATT, CDR2 SNEGSKA (reference sequence). Trimming removed 3 bases from V and 2 bases from J, with 10 bases in between. In nucleotides, the CDR3 is TGCAGTGCTAGGACTACGCAACAAGAGACCCAGTACTTC. Translated: CSARTTQQETQYF.

The V call is TRBV20-1, the J call TRBJ2-5; no clear D. V gave up 5 bases and J gave up 4 bases, with 14 bases separating them. CDR3 size: 13 residues. Germline V gene sequence: CDR1 DFQATT, CDR2 SNEGSKA (reference sequence). For the CDR3, the DNA is TGCAGTGCTCCCCGGGTAGGGTTAGAGACCCAGTACTTC. This codes for CSAPRVGLETQYF.

The chain uses TRBV6-5 and TRBJ2-7, with 7 bases fitting TRBD2. Germline CDR1 is MNHEY and CDR2 is SVGAGI. There are 13 residues in the CDR3. With 5 bases clipped from V and 5 bases from J, the junction kept 6 bases outside the gene matches. CDR3 DNA sequence: TGTGCCAGCAGTCGGCGGGAGTTCGACGAGCAGTACTTC. It is translated as CASSRREFDEQYF.

The chain employs TRBV27 and TRBJ1-2, with 10 positions matching TRBD1. Unmatched junction bases numbered 7, after V lost 10 bases and J lost 5 bases. Germline V gene data show CDR1 as MNHEY and CDR2 as SMNVEV (reference sequence). This CDR3 has 13 residues. The CDR3 sequence is CANPGQGMYGYTF. The CDR3 bases are TGTGCCAACCCGGGACAGGGGATGTATGGCTACACCTTC.

The chain couples TRBV2 to TRBJ2-4, with TRBD1 matching over 7 bases. The CDR3 runs to 14 residues. Per the germline V gene, CDR1 is SNHLY and CDR2 is FYNNEI. Unmatched junction bases numbered 3, after V lost 1 base and J lost 6 bases. CDR3: CASSEDRGGNIQYF. DNA for the CDR3: TGTGCCAGCAGTGAAGACAGGGGTGGAAACATTCAGTACTTC.

This clonotype came up once. The chain recombines TRBV18 with TRBJ2-5, with D possibly being TRBD1 (5 bases). The CDR3 runs to 16 residues. V dropped 4 bases and J dropped 1 base, with 16 bases sitting between them. Germline loops: CDR1 KGHSH, CDR2 LQKENI. CDR3 bases: TGTGCCAGCTCACTACGACAGCCCACTATCCAAGAGACCCAGTACTTC. Its translation: CASSLRQPTIQETQYF.

This chain uses TRBV18 with TRBJ2-5; 11 bases map to TRBD2. J gave up 5 bases and V 0 bases, and 2 bases lay outside the gene matches. The CDR3 length is 15 residues. CDR1 is KGHSH and CDR2 is LQKENI in the germline V gene. The CDR3: CASSPPGLAAETQYF. CDR3 coding DNA: TGTGCCAGCTCACCACCGGGACTAGCGGCGGAGACCCAGTACTTC.

The rearrangement joins TRBV12-3 or TRBV12-4 to TRBJ1-1, with 9 nucleotides matching TRBD1. Losses at the gene ends were 5 bases for V and 3 bases for J; bases not matched to a gene: 7. CDR3 length: 15 residues. CDR3 sequence reads: CASSMGQGTYTEAFF. Written as DNA, the CDR3 is TGTGCCAGCAGTATGGGACAGGGCACGTACACTGAAGCTTTCTTT.

The CDR3 spells CASTSPGGVGGYTF. The DNA of the CDR3 is TGTGCCAGCACCTCACCCGGCGGGGTAGGGGGCTACACCTTC. This sequence joins TRBV27 and TRBJ1-2; D remains unclear. Germline V gene data show CDR1 as MNHEY and CDR2 as SMNVEV (reference sequence). V was shortened by 7 bases and J by 8 bases, with 20 bases between the two germline ends. The CDR3 is 14 residues long.